Presented here are 20 T cell receptor beta chains from one specimen sequenced in a study of blood T cell repertoires in COVID-19. Produced via immunoSEQ multiplex PCR; TCRdb's table is partial and in-frame only. The sample shows fewer than 200,000 clones, 90% to 95% of them seen only once. Sequencing was carried out using peripheral blood. These TCRs come from a woman between 50 and 59 years old with acute or convalescent COVID-19.

The rearrangement links TRBV3-1 (or the pseudogene TRBV3-2) to TRBJ1-6, with D hard to call. Per germline, CDR1 LGHDT and CDR2 YNNKEL (reference sequence). The CDR3 contains 14 residues. The ends were cut back, 0 bases at V and 4 bases at J, with 4 bases in the middle. CDR3 bases: TGTGCCAGCAGCCAAGAGCAGTATAATTCACCCCTCCACTTT. This gives the protein CASSQEQYNSPLHF.

CDR3 sequence: CASSLGDRELQETQYF. DNA for the CDR3: TGTGCCAGCAGCTTAGGGGACAGAGAATTACAAGAGACCCAGTACTTC. The chain couples TRBV7-9 to TRBJ2-5; 7 bases align to TRBD1. V gave up 1 base and J gave up 2 bases; unmatched junction bases: 7. The germline gives CDR1 SEHNR, CDR2 FQNEAQ (reference sequence). There are 16 residues in the CDR3.

This sequence joins TRBV4-3 and TRBJ2-7; D might be TRBD1 (5 bases). This CDR3 region has 14 residues. From germline, CDR1 is LGHNA and CDR2 YSLEER. Trimming stripped 1 base from V and 6 bases from J, with 13 bases between. CDR3 amino acids: CASSQAGHAGEQYF. The DNA of the CDR3 is TGCGCCAGCAGCCAAGCTGGACATGCAGGCGAGCAGTACTTC.

J is TRBJ2-1 and V is TRBV6-5, with D possibly matching TRBD2 (5 bases). This CDR3 is 14 amino acids long. V lost 7 bases and J 4 bases, leaving 14 bases between the germline ends. From germline, CDR1 is MNHEY and CDR2 SVGAGI. CDR3 bases: TGTGCCAGCAACGGGGTCTCCCAATACAATGAGCAGTTCTTC. This sequence encodes CASNGVSQYNEQFF.

The gene calls are TRBV9 and TRBJ1-2; no clear D gene. The V end lost 3 bases, the J end lost 8 bases, and 11 bases lay between the germline ends. This CDR3 is built from 12 residues. CDR1 and CDR2 (germline): SGDLS, YYNGEE. The chain's CDR3 is CASSGPQEGYTF. CDR3 coding DNA: TGTGCCAGCAGCGGGCCTCAAGAAGGCTACACCTTC.

The chain links TRBV11-2 to TRBJ2-7, with D maybe TRBD2 (6 bases). This CDR3 spans 14 amino acids. The germline V gene encodes CDR1 SGHAT and CDR2 FQNNGV. This chain's CDR3 is CAAGGGFPSYEQYF. CDR3 coding DNA: TGTGCAGCGGGTGGGGGGTTCCCCTCCTACGAGCAGTACTTC.

The V gene is TRBV7-2, the J gene TRBJ1-5; possible D gene TRBD1, 5 bases. The germline gives CDR1 SGHTA, CDR2 FQGNSA. V lost 3 bases and J 0 bases, leaving 18 bases between the germline ends. The CDR3 sequence is 18 residues long. The CDR3: CASSLDPSGFHSNQPQHF. The CDR3 DNA reads as TGTGCCAGCAGCTTGGATCCTTCAGGGTTTCATAGCAATCAGCCCCAGCATTTT.

This chain joins TRBV7-9 and TRBJ2-2, with 7 bases identical to TRBD2. V gave up 5 bases and J gave up 7 bases; unmatched junction bases: 7. The CDR3 is 14 residues long. Germline lookup yields CDR1 SEHNR and CDR2 FQNEAQ (reference sequence). CDR3 region: CASSPSGGLGELFF. CDR3 nucleotides: TGTGCCAGCAGCCCTTCGGGGGGTCTCGGGGAGCTGTTTTTT.

This chain connects TRBV9 to TRBJ2-7, with 7 positions matching TRBD1. The CDR3 contains 13 residues. V was clipped by 7 bases and J by 4 bases; unmatched bases: 8. Germline CDR1 SGDLS, CDR2 YYNGEE. This CDR3 reads CASPGTVLYEQYF. The CDR3 nucleotides read TGTGCCAGCCCCGGGACAGTACTTTACGAGCAGTACTTC.

Points on this clone: Other nucleotide sequences in the sample specify the same CDR3. The chain has TRBV5-6 and TRBJ1-2; 7 nucleotides align to TRBD1. The V gene's germline CDR1 is SGHDT and CDR2 YYEEEE. V lost 0 bases and J lost 6; bases outside the gene matches: 2. The CDR3 runs to 13 residues. The CDR3 DNA reads as TGTGCCAGCAGCTTGGGGCAGGGGGATGGCTACACCTTC. This codes for CASSLGQGDGYTF.

The chain carries TRBV7-8 and TRBJ2-3, with D possibly matching TRBD1 (6 bases). CDR1 is SGHVS, CDR2 FQNEAQ, per germline. The CDR3 covers 14 residues. Between the trimmed V and J ends, which lost 5 bases and 4 bases, there was a span of 13 bases. CDR3 loop: CASSQQGRADTQYF. CDR3 coding DNA: TGTGCCAGCAGCCAACAGGGCAGGGCAGATACGCAGTATTTT.

This chain connects TRBV7-6 to TRBJ1-4; tentative D call: TRBD1 (6 bases). Germline V CDR1 and CDR2: SGHVS, FNYEAQ. The CDR3 consists of 16 residues. Trimming left V 0 bases short and J 4 bases short, with 12 bases between. The CDR3 spells CASSLAVSGVNEKLFF. Here the CDR3 DNA reads TGTGCCAGCAGCTTAGCCGTGTCAGGGGTTAATGAAAAACTGTTTTTT. The variable domain in full, completed from reference TRBV7-6 and TRBJ1-4, reads GAGVSQSPRYKVTKRGQDVALRCDPISGHVSLYWYRQALGQGPEFLTYFNYEAQQDKSGLPNDRFSAERPEGSISTLTIQRTEQRDSAMYRCASSLAVSGVNEKLFFGSGTQLSVL.

A single count supports this clone. The chain has TRBV18 and TRBJ2-2, with 9 bases aligning to TRBD2. The germline V gene encodes CDR1 KGHSH and CDR2 LQKENI. The CDR3 loop spans 17 amino acids. V dropped 6 bases and J dropped 7; count of bases not matched to a gene: 15. CDR3 sequence: CASSPPGLAGWDGELFF. The CDR3 DNA sequence: TGTGCCAGCTCGCCGCCGGGACTAGCAGGATGGGACGGGGAGCTGTTTTTT. The variable domain in full, completed from reference TRBV18 and TRBJ2-2, reads NAGVMQNPRHLVRRRGQEARLRCSPMKGHSHVYWYRQLPEEGLKFMVYLQKENIIDESGMPKERFSAEFPKEGPSILRIQQVVRGDSAAYFCASSPPGLAGWDGELFFGEGSRLTVL.

The genes are TRBV29-1 and TRBJ2-7; maybe TRBD1 (5 bases). The germline CDR1 and CDR2 sequences are SQVTM and ANQGSEA. The CDR3 contains 14 residues. Deletions cut 0 bases from V and 0 bases from J, with 9 bases between. In DNA form, the CDR3 reads TGCAGCGTTGAAGAACGTCAGGGCTCCTACGAGCAGTACTTC. Translation gives CSVEERQGSYEQYF.

The chain carries TRBV18 and TRBJ2-2; 7 bases map to TRBD1. CDR1 KGHSH and CDR2 LQKENI come from the germline V gene. The CDR3 runs 15 residues. V gave up 3 bases and J gave up 5 bases; unmatched junction bases: 6. CDR3 amino acids: CASSPVPGQTGELFF. The CDR3 DNA reads as TGTGCCAGCTCACCGGTCCCGGGACAGACCGGGGAGCTGTTTTTT.

The chain joins TRBV6-5 to TRBJ1-1; unclear D gene. The V gene's germline CDR1 is MNHEY and CDR2 SVGAGI. The V and J ends lost 6 bases and 4 bases respectively, with 12 bases between them. The CDR3 sequence is 13 residues long. CDR3 region: CASRTAGSTEAFF. For the CDR3, the DNA is TGTGCCAGCAGGACCGCAGGTAGCACTGAAGCTTTCTTT.

The chain recombines TRBV4-1 with TRBJ1-3; maybe TRBD1 (5 bases). Germline assignment: CDR1 MGHRA and CDR2 YSYEKL. CDR3 length equals 16 residues. V dropped 2 bases and J dropped 7 bases, with 18 bases sitting between them. CDR3 coding DNA: TGCGCCAGCAGCCAACCAAAGGAGGGGAATAGGAACACCATATATTTT. It specifies CASSQPKEGNRNTIYF.

Concerning this clone itself: Within the sample, other DNA sequences also encode this same CDR3. This chain links TRBV15 with TRBJ1-1; no firm D call. The V gene's germline CDR1 is LNHNV and CDR2 YYDKDF (reference sequence). Trimming pared 0 bases from V and 2 bases from J, leaving 7 bases between. The CDR3 runs 14 residues. This chain's CDR3 is CATSRDLANTEAFF. CDR3 coding DNA: TGTGCCACCAGCAGAGATTTAGCAAACACTGAAGCTTTCTTT.

V usage is TRBV6-5 and J usage is TRBJ1-2; D not certain. The germline gives CDR1 MNHEY, CDR2 SVGAGI. The CDR3 loop spans 11 amino acids. V gave up 2 bases and J gave up 8 bases, with 6 bases separating them. The CDR3 DNA reads TGTGCCAGCAGTTACGGGAGGGGCTACACCTTC. It codes for CASSYGRGYTF.

In regard to this clone: The sample holds other DNA sequences that translate to the same CDR3. This chain connects TRBV19 to TRBJ1-5; the match to TRBD1 covers 11 bases. This CDR3 spans 14 amino acids. J was trimmed by 5 bases and V by 6 bases; bases with no gene match: 3. In germline, CDR1 is LNHDA, CDR2 SQIVND (reference sequence). This CDR3 reads CASSRGQGDQPQHF. CDR3 nucleotides: TGTGCCAGTAGCCGGGGACAGGGGGATCAGCCCCAGCATTTT.